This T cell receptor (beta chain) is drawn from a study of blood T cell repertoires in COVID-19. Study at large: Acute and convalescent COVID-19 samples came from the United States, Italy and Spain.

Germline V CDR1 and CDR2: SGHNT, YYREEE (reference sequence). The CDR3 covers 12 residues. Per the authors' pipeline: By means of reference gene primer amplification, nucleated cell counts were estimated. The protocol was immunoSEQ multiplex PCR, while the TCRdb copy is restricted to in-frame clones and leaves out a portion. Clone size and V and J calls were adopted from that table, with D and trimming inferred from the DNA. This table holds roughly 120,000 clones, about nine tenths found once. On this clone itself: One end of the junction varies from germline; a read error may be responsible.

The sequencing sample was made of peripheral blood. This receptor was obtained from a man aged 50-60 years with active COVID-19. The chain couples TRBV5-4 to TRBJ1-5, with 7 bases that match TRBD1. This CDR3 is CASSSPGQPQHF. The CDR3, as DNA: TGTGCCAGCAGCTCTCCGGGACAGCCTCAGCATTTT. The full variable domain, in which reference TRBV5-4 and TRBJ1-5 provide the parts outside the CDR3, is ETGVTQSPTHLIKTRGQQVTLRCSSQSGHNTVSWYQQALGQGPQFIFQYYREEENGRGNFPPRFSGLQFPNYSSELNVNALELDDSALYLCASSSPGQPQHFGDGTRLSIL.